Detailed here is one T cell receptor (beta chain). The sample holds a few counts of this clonotype. Which antigen it targets is not known. Qualities for individual bases were not recorded, and no much larger clone is one base off. V is cut by 5 bases and J by 7 bases, and the space between the germline ends is 13 bases. CDR1 and CDR2 were assigned from the germline V gene (reference sequence) as LNHNV and YYDKDF. The CDR3 runs 13 residues from the cysteine to the phenylalanine. The read is trimmed to its CDR3 DNA, 39 bases read in frame from base 1. Library prep was done by 5' RACE. Instrument used: Illumina HiSeq 2500. A second about 7 to 11 cycle PCR used a sample-barcoded 5' primer and a J-beta primer mix. A unique molecular identifier was introduced onto each TCR beta cDNA molecule by a template-switch 5' adaptor carrying 12 random nucleotides. Each sample yielded at least 3 million CDR3-containing paired-end reads. First-strand cDNA synthesis was performed from all RNA using the Mint cDNA synthesis kit, with priming by a TRBC-specific oligonucleotide. Following uracil-DNA glycosylase treatment, a first 18-cycle PCR with universal primers M1SS and BC2_uni_R was performed on all cDNA. In the authors' own workflow: For normalization, 1 million high-quality reads, each with a distinct molecular identifier, were randomly selected from each sample. Instead of being binned into consensus sequences, reads with shared molecular identifiers were discarded. MiTCR, with a Q25 quality threshold and the strictest error-elimination algorithm, was used for CDR3 identification, clonotype clustering and error correction. A nonparametric unseen species model with Euler transformation was used to estimate a lower bound on total TCR beta diversity. TCRdb itself trimmed the public reads at Q25 with fastp, ran MiXCR and retained productive beta chains. Entries that share a CDR3 protein sequence are merged under the most common genes and DNA. TCRdb, not the authors, supplied the V and J calls. The sample has hundreds of thousands of distinct CDR3 sequences on record, roughly a quarter of them singletons. Over 3.5% of the sample rests with the top ten.

The donors were roughly 38 Caucasian individuals from Russia, aged roughly 6 to 90 years, who were systemically healthy. Around 9.8 milliliters of peripheral blood were collected from each donor into EDTA-treated Vacutainer tubes. Ficoll-Paque density-gradient centrifugation was used to isolate PBMCs, with at least 6.5 million per sample. Total RNA, at least 5.5 micrograms per sample, was extracted from PBMCs with Trizol reagent. For every donor, an aliquot of PBMCs went through flow cytometry to measure the percentages of naive CD45RAhigh/CD27high T cells. These data originate in a study of blood T cells in healthy people across ages (dated by TCRdb to 2014 to 2015). Regarding the study in general: In model experiments, roughly one uniquely barcoded TCR beta cDNA molecule per two T cells was captured by template switching. The study measured age-related changes in TCR beta repertoire diversity using deep sequencing normalized with unique cDNA molecular identifiers. The donors were split into four age groups: young (average approximately 16 years), middle-aged (39), aged (roughly 68) and long-lived (approximately 80). Two additional independent replicas of 1 million unique cDNA reads from the same blood draw were analyzed for two donors (one aged 18 to 30 and one aged 80 or older). Broad study findings and their caveats: Donor CMV infection status was unknown, potentially confounding age-related changes in expanded clonotypes. Conclusive comparison of naive and antigen-experienced compartments was prevented by the profiling of bulk unsorted PBMCs. Compared with the aged group, the long-lived group had more naive CD4+ T cells, fewer expanded clones and increased TCR diversity, a pattern suggesting age selection. As age increased, observed TCR beta diversity per million T cells dropped in a roughly linear way, and a significant reduction was already evident by age 40. Total diversity estimates from one million sequenced T cells were considered lower bounds and underestimates. A strong correlation was found between observed TCR beta diversity and the percentage of naive T cells measured by flow cytometry.

This sample also appeared in a second study, on T cells of mothers and their children. Reported in the second study: Nine systemically healthy Caucasian individuals served as donors, namely three mothers together with their six children. cDNA synthesis consumed the entire amount of extracted RNA, loaded at around 1.4 ug RNA in each 15 ul reaction. Sample barcodes and 2-4 random nucleotides were added via the M1S primer in the second PCR. Over 9 million TCR beta CDR3 reads came from each mother, compared with around 3 million reads from each child. Thymic selection similarly shapes TCR recombination output in related and unrelated pairs, with minor effect from inherited differences. Normalized repertoire overlap was always found to be slightly, but never significantly, higher in related mother-child pairs than in unrelated mother-child pairs. No persistent microchimeric T cell clones were found, with a detection sensitivity of 75 to 100 clones per million clonotypes. To look for features that set related mother-child pairs apart from unrelated individuals, the researchers ran deep NGS to compare the TCR beta repertoires of mothers and children. On average, the children were 11 +/- 4 years old, while the mothers were about 40 +/- 4 years old. After adapter ligation with NEBNext reagents, the libraries were sequenced on Illumina HiSeq 2000 with 100+100 nt paired-end reads. To prevent cross-contamination, the mother and child libraries were prepared one month apart and sequenced in separate runs. For each donor, between about 500,000 and 2,100,000 distinct TCR beta clonotypes were identified. Naive TCR beta clonotypes were estimated from low-frequency clonotypes matched to each donor's FACS-determined naive share, without sorting.

This clonotype was obtained from a boy between 2 and 15 years old in good health. The chain is encoded by TRBV15 joined to TRBJ2-3; the D region may be TRBD1 or TRBD2, each matching 5 bases equally. Sequenced input: blood. The DNA sequence follows: TGTGCCACCAGCGGGGACCTCGGGTATACGCAGTATTTT. This codes for CATSGDLGYTQYF.